This T cell receptor (beta chain) was profiled in a study of Tregs in tolerant kidney transplant recipients. Mixed chimerism was transient after nonmyeloablative marrow transplants from related graft donors. The V and J ends lost 1 base and 7 bases respectively, with 7 bases between them. The germline gives CDR1 SSHAT, CDR2 FNYEAQ (reference sequence). The CDR3 is made up of 12 amino acids. Sequenced by immunoSEQ multiplex PCR; TCRdb stores in-frame clones only, minus some. The sample shows about 23,000 clones, and around 4% sits with its ten largest clones. A note on this clone: The observed sequence ends 3 residues before the CDR3 terminus, with the missing tail filled in from the germline J gene.

The gene calls are TRBV7-7 and TRBJ2-5, with D uncertain. The sample here was CD4+ T cells from blood (PBMCs), taken 6 months after the transplant. The sequence came from a human patient who received a combined kidney and bone marrow transplant. These T cells may partly come from the graft donor. The CDR3 bases that were read are TGTGCCAGCAGCTTAGTTCGAGGGACC. Its protein product is CASSLVRGT. The whole CDR3 protein is CASSLVRGTQYF.